One and the same sample provided the 27 T cell receptor beta chains below, sequenced in a study of OX40 agonist ivuxolimab in advanced cancers. The data were produced by immunoSEQ multiplex PCR, yet TCRdb's version contains in-frame clones alone and is incomplete. The sample yields roughly 68,000 clones, 86% seen once. Sample: CD4+ or CD8+ T cells sorted from blood, taken in a trial of the OX40 agonist ivuxolimab. Every receptor here comes from an adult with an advanced solid tumor such as melanoma, head and neck, liver or kidney cancer.

The chain has TRBV28 and TRBJ1-5; 7 bases are a match to TRBD1. This CDR3 is built from 15 residues. Per germline, CDR1 MDHEN and CDR2 SYDVKM. V was clipped by 5 bases and J by 3 bases; unmatched bases: 7. In nucleotides, the CDR3 is TGTGCCAGCAGTCCCCCAGGGGGAGCCAATCAGCCCCAGCATTTT. Amino acid sequence: CASSPPGGANQPQHF.

V is TRBV7-9 and J is TRBJ2-3; no firm D call. Trimming removed 3 bases at V and 6 bases at J, with 10 bases between. Looked up from germline, CDR1 is SEHNR and CDR2 is FQNEAQ (reference sequence). The CDR3 runs 13 residues. The CDR3 region has the DNA TGTGCCAGCAGCTTCCGCCAAAGGGATACGCAGTATTTT. This encodes CASSFRQRDTQYF.

The rearrangement joins TRBV4-2 to TRBJ1-2; TRBD1 is a possible D gene (5 bases). V lost 6 bases and J lost 6, with 11 bases in between. The CDR3 has 12 amino acids. CDR1 is LGHNA, CDR2 YNFKEQ, per germline. The CDR3 DNA is TGTGCCAGCAGTCCGATGGGGGATGGCTACACCTTC. Protein product: CASSPMGDGYTF.

The gene calls are TRBV30 and TRBJ2-7; D unclear. The CDR3 is made up of 11 amino acids. V was pared by 5 bases and J by 1 base, with 6 bases between. Germline V gene data show CDR1 as GTSNPN and CDR2 as SVGIG (reference sequence). The CDR3, as DNA: TGTGCCTGGCGCGGTTCCTACGAGCAGTACTTC. Protein: CAWRGSYEQYF.

This CDR3 reads CASRISGGAYNEQFF. The DNA of the CDR3 is TGTGCCAGCAGGATTAGCGGGGGGGCCTACAATGAGCAGTTCTTC. The chain joins TRBV6-6 to TRBJ2-1, with 11 bases lining up with TRBD2. Germline V gives CDR1 MNHNY, CDR2 SVGAGI (reference sequence). The length of the CDR3 is 15 residues. J was trimmed by 2 bases and V by 6 bases; bases with no gene match: 3.

The chain joins TRBV19 to TRBJ2-7; 9 nucleotides line up with TRBD1. V trimming: 3 bases; J trimming: 2 bases; junction bases outside the gene matches: 2. CDR3 length: 14 residues. Germline loops: CDR1 LNHDA, CDR2 SQIVND (reference sequence). The CDR3 DNA reads as TGTGCCAGTAGTATTAACAGGGGGCCCTACGAGCAGTACTTC. It specifies CASSINRGPYEQYF.

The V and J genes are TRBV7-2 and TRBJ1-1, with 8 bases lining up with TRBD1. The V segment lost 5 bases and the J segment 8 bases; nucleotides outside the gene matches: 4. The germline gives CDR1 SGHTA, CDR2 FQGNSA. This CDR3 is built from 12 residues. In DNA form, the CDR3 reads TGTGCCAGCAGCGCAGGGGACAGGGAAGCTTTCTTT. Its translation is CASSAGDREAFF.

The CDR3 DNA sequence: TGTGCCAGCAGCTTAGTCGGAGGGGCGGATCAGCCCCAGCATTTT. This encodes CASSLVGGADQPQHF. The rearrangement links TRBV7-2 to TRBJ1-5; D may be TRBD1 (5 bases). CDR1 is SGHTA, CDR2 FQGNSA, per germline. CDR3 length equals 15 residues. Trimming took 1 base from V and 5 from J, leaving 12 bases between them.

The chain employs TRBV7-9 and TRBJ2-3, with D tentatively TRBD1 (6 bases). Deletions cut 2 bases from V and 8 bases from J, with 8 bases between. There are 12 residues in the CDR3. Germline CDR1 is SEHNR and CDR2 is FQNEAQ (reference sequence). This chain's CDR3 is CASSLIGGTQYF. CDR3 bases: TGTGCCAGCAGCTTAATAGGGGGTACGCAGTATTTT.

The chain links TRBV15 to TRBJ1-5; D gene ambiguous. CDR3 length: 14 amino acids. CDR1 is LNHNV, CDR2 YYDKDF, per germline (reference sequence). V was clipped by 1 base and J by 3 bases, with 7 bases between them. This CDR3 is CATSRGTPNQPQHF. In nucleotides, the CDR3 is TGTGCCACCAGCAGAGGCACCCCCAATCAGCCCCAGCATTTT.

The rearrangement uses TRBV5-1 and TRBJ1-4; a weak D match, TRBD1 (5 bases). The CDR3 is made up of 15 amino acids. Germline V gives CDR1 SGHRS, CDR2 YFSETQ. Deletions cut 0 bases from V and 5 bases from J, with 11 bases between. The CDR3 DNA is TGCGCCAGCAGCTTGGTCCCCAGGGTCAATGAAAAACTGTTTTTT. The encoded protein is CASSLVPRVNEKLFF.

Regarding this clone: The identical CDR3 is also encoded by other nucleotide sequences in the sample. This chain links TRBV6-5 with TRBJ1-1; 7 nucleotides match TRBD1. This CDR3 has 15 amino acids. Germline V lookup: CDR1 MNHEY, CDR2 SVGAGI. V lost 0 bases, J lost 3 bases, and 4 bases stayed unmatched. In DNA form, the CDR3 reads TGTGCCAGCAGTTACTCGCAGGGGGGGGACACTGAAGCTTTCTTT. Amino acid sequence: CASSYSQGGDTEAFF.

The CDR3 spells CASSPFTDTQYF. The CDR3, as DNA: TGTGCCAGCAGCCCTTTCACAGATACGCAGTATTTT. V and J are TRBV5-5 and TRBJ2-3, with D unclear. Trimming cost V 4 bases and J 2 bases, with 5 bases left between them. CDR1 is SGHKS, CDR2 YYEKEE, per germline (reference sequence). CDR3 size: 12 residues. Variable domain in full (rest from reference TRBV5-5 and TRBJ2-3): DAGVTQSPTHLIKTRGQQVTLRCSPISGHKSVSWYQQVLGQGPQFIFQYYEKEERGRGNFPDRFSARQFPNYSSELNVNALLLGDSALYLCASSPFTDTQYFGPGTRLTVL.

This chain links TRBV11-1 with TRBJ1-3, with 7 bases that match TRBD1. CDR1 SGHAT and CDR2 FQDESV come from the germline V gene (reference sequence). CDR3 length: 15 residues. V was clipped by 5 bases and J by 0 bases; unmatched bases: 4. CDR3 protein: CASSLTGSSGNTIYF. The CDR3 coding sequence is TGTGCCAGCAGCCTGACAGGGAGCTCTGGAAACACCATATATTTT.

The chain recombines TRBV5-1 with TRBJ1-1; 10 bases fit TRBD1. Germline CDR1 is SGHRS and CDR2 is YFSETQ. CDR3 length equals 15 residues. V shed 3 bases, J shed 3 bases, and the junction held 5 bases outside the gene matches. The CDR3 reads CASSSLGQGDTEAFF. CDR3 bases: TGCGCCAGCAGCTCTTTAGGACAGGGGGACACTGAAGCTTTCTTT. The full variable domain, completed using reference TRBV5-1 and TRBJ1-1, is KAGVTQTPRYLIKTRGQQVTLSCSPISGHRSVSWYQQTPGQGLQFLFEYFSETQRNKGNFPGRFSGRQFSNSRSEMNVSTLELGDSALYLCASSSLGQGDTEAFFGQGTRLTVV.

This chain's CDR3 is CASSIDRGLYYGYTF. CDR3 DNA sequence: TGCGCCAGCAGCATAGACAGGGGGCTATACTATGGCTACACCTTC. V and J are TRBV5-1 and TRBJ1-2, with 10 bases fitting TRBD1. V gave up 4 bases and J gave up 3 bases; unmatched junction bases: 6. Germline loops: CDR1 SGHRS, CDR2 YFSETQ. The CDR3 covers 15 residues.

The chain couples TRBV18 to TRBJ1-1, with D possibly TRBD1 on 5 matching bases. Germline V CDR1 and CDR2: KGHSH, LQKENI. This CDR3 contains 13 residues. V was cut by 5 bases and J by 2 bases, with 9 bases left in between. CDR3 sequence (DNA): TGTGCCAGCTCATCTGACAGAAACACTGAAGCTTTCTTT. Protein product: CASSSDRNTEAFF.

V usage is TRBV19 and J usage is TRBJ2-4; D might be TRBD1 (5 bases). V was pared by 6 bases and J by 7 bases, with 13 bases between. This CDR3 is 13 amino acids long. The germline V gene encodes CDR1 LNHDA and CDR2 SQIVND (reference sequence). The CDR3 nucleotides read TGTGCCAGTAGCTCAGGGTTACTTAACATTCAGTACTTC. This encodes CASSSGLLNIQYF.

The chain is built from TRBV11-2 and TRBJ1-1, with D tentatively TRBD1 (5 bases). Trimming pared 6 bases from V and 4 bases from J, leaving 6 bases between. CDR1 is SGHAT and CDR2 is FQNNGV in the germline V gene. The CDR3 has 11 residues. CDR3 bases: TGTGCCAGCAGGGGGGTCACTGAAGCTTTCTTT. The encoded protein is CASRGVTEAFF.

V usage is TRBV5-4 and J usage is TRBJ1-6; TRBD1 matches at 8 bases. V shed 1 base and J 7 bases; nucleotides not matched to a gene: 4. CDR1 SGHNT and CDR2 YYREEE come from the germline V gene (reference sequence). CDR3 length equals 15 residues. The CDR3 DNA sequence: TGTGCCAGCAGCTTGACAAGACAGGGGAATTCACCCCTCCACTTT. Protein: CASSLTRQGNSPLHF.

The chain uses TRBV5-8 and TRBJ2-3, with 7 bases lining up with TRBD1. The germline CDR1 and CDR2 sequences are SGHTS and YDEGEE. The CDR3 consists of 15 residues. V shed 0 bases and J 3 bases; nucleotides not matched to a gene: 4. The CDR3: CASSLGQGRTDTQYF. The DNA of the CDR3 is TGTGCCAGCAGCTTGGGACAGGGACGGACAGATACGCAGTATTTT.

The V and J genes are TRBV7-3 and TRBJ1-3; D gene ambiguous. The CDR3 loop spans 13 amino acids. Germline V CDR1 and CDR2: SGHTA, FQGTGA. The germline V and J ends were trimmed by 5 bases and 3 bases, with 8 bases remaining between them. Written as DNA, the CDR3 is TGTGCCAGCAGCCCCCGGCGTGGAAACACCATATATTTT. Its translation: CASSPRRGNTIYF.

The J gene is TRBJ2-5, the V gene TRBV6-5; 8 bases agree with TRBD2. Germline CDR1 MNHEY, CDR2 SVGAGI. Germline trimming cut 8 bases from V and 2 bases from J; bases unmatched to any gene: 10. The CDR3 extends over 15 amino acids. The CDR3 region is CASYRSRGGQETQYF. Here the CDR3 DNA reads TGTGCCAGCTATAGGAGCCGGGGGGGACAAGAGACCCAGTACTTC.

This clone was found once. V is TRBV19 and J is TRBJ2-5; weak D call: TRBD2 (7 bases). Trimming removed 4 bases from V and 2 bases from J, with 17 bases in between. In germline, CDR1 is LNHDA, CDR2 SQIVND (reference sequence). This CDR3 has 16 amino acids. In DNA form, the CDR3 reads TGTGCCAGTAGTAACCCCGGGGGGCAGAGACAAGAGACCCAGTACTTC. This codes for CASSNPGGQRQETQYF. Full variable domain (remainder filled in from reference TRBV19 and TRBJ2-5): DGGITQSPKYLFRKEGQNVTLSCEQNLNHDAMYWYRQDPGQGLRLIYYSQIVNDFQKGDIAEGYSVSREKKESFPLTVTSAQKNPTAFYLCASSNPGGQRQETQYFGPGTRLLVL.

The table lists this clone with a count of one. The V gene is TRBV6-5, the J gene TRBJ1-2; weak D call: TRBD1 (5 bases). V was cut by 5 bases and J by 4 bases, with 11 bases left in between. CDR3 length: 13 amino acids. CDR1 MNHEY and CDR2 SVGAGI come from the germline V gene. The CDR3 coding sequence is TGTGCCAGCAGTGATGGACATCCCTATGGCTACACCTTC. Translation gives CASSDGHPYGYTF.

The V gene is TRBV9, the J gene TRBJ1-1, with D possibly being TRBD1 (5 bases). The CDR3 sequence is 16 residues long. The germline V and J ends were trimmed by 0 bases and 0 bases, with 12 bases remaining between them. Germline values: CDR1 SGDLS, CDR2 YYNGEE. CDR3: CASSVGRANMNTEAFF. The CDR3 DNA sequence: TGTGCCAGCAGCGTAGGCAGGGCCAACATGAACACTGAAGCTTTCTTT.

The chain employs TRBV7-9 and TRBJ2-7, with TRBD2 as a possible D gene (5 bases). The germline V gene encodes CDR1 SEHNR and CDR2 FQNEAQ (reference sequence). This CDR3 has 12 amino acids. V lost 6 bases, J lost 7 bases, and 13 bases lay in between. The CDR3 protein is CASRRNGEEQYF. The CDR3 DNA reads as TGTGCCAGCAGGAGAAACGGGGAGGAGCAGTACTTC.